One sample yielded the 27 T cell receptor beta chains listed below, sequenced in a study of human versus mouse CDR3 diversity and MHC coevolution. Assay used: immunoSEQ multiplex PCR; TCRdb lists only in-frame clones, some missing. The sample shows tens of thousands of clones, roughly 95% of them seen only once. The sample comprised naive CD4+ T cells from blood. The subset was: CD45RO-negative CD62L-positive naive CD4 T cells. The receptor source for this set is a person between 25 and 70 years old in good health.

This sequence joins TRBV29-1 and TRBJ1-5; tentatively, D is TRBD1 (5 bases). The CDR3 totals 13 residues. The germline V and J ends were trimmed by 4 bases and 4 bases, with 11 bases remaining between them. Germline CDR1 SQVTM, CDR2 ANQGSEA. CDR3 nucleotide sequence: TGCAGCGTTGCAGAACAGGAAAATCAGCCCCAGCATTTT. This sequence encodes CSVAEQENQPQHF.

The V gene is TRBV30, the J gene TRBJ1-5; TRBD1 is a possible D gene (5 bases). The CDR3 runs 14 residues. CDR1 and CDR2 from the germline V gene are GTSNPN and SVGIG (reference sequence). V shed 3 bases and J shed 1 base, with 10 bases lying between them. The CDR3 is CAWRGSGSNQPQHF. CDR3 nucleotide sequence: TGTGCCTGGAGGGGATCAGGGAGCAATCAGCCCCAGCATTTT.

The rearrangement links TRBV7-3 to TRBJ2-1; a possible D gene is TRBD1 (5 bases). The germline V and J ends were trimmed by 1 base and 2 bases, with 21 bases remaining between them. The V gene's germline CDR1 is SGHTA and CDR2 FQGTGA. The CDR3 sequence is 19 residues long. CDR3 protein: CASSLKPVGLLTAYNEQFF. The DNA of the CDR3 is TGTGCCAGCAGCTTAAAGCCCGTGGGGCTTCTTACCGCCTACAATGAGCAGTTCTTC.

V usage is TRBV6-1 and J usage is TRBJ1-1; D perhaps matches TRBD1 (6 bases). The germline gives CDR1 MNHNS, CDR2 SASEGT. V shed 3 bases and J shed 5 bases, with 13 bases lying between them. CDR3 length: 14 residues. CDR3 in amino acids: CASSDDRSGTEAFF. As DNA, the CDR3 is TGTGCCAGCAGTGATGACAGGTCGGGAACTGAAGCTTTCTTT.

The chain has TRBV9 and TRBJ2-1; D might be TRBD2 (6 bases). The CDR3 length is 15 residues. Trimming took 6 bases from V and 5 from J, leaving 18 bases between them. Germline V gene sequence: CDR1 SGDLS, CDR2 YYNGEE. The CDR3 nucleotides are TGTGCCAGCACCCATACCGGGGGTCAGCACAATGAGCAGTTCTTC. Its translation is CASTHTGGQHNEQFF.

The CDR3 spells CASSWHTGPNEKLFF. The CDR3 region has the DNA TGTGCCAGCAGTTGGCACACAGGTCCAAATGAAAAACTGTTTTTT. The chain uses TRBV28 and TRBJ1-4; tentative D call: TRBD1 (5 bases). V lost 4 bases and J 5 bases, leaving 14 bases between the germline ends. Looked up from germline, CDR1 is MDHEN and CDR2 is SYDVKM. The CDR3 is 15 amino acids.

The chain links TRBV6-1 to TRBJ1-5; TRBD1 is a possible D gene (6 bases). CDR3 length: 15 residues. V lost 4 bases to trimming and J lost 2 bases, with 12 bases between them. CDR1 is MNHNS, CDR2 SASEGT, per germline. The CDR3 DNA reads TGTGCCAGCAGTGTAACAGGGACGGGCAATCAGCCCCAGCATTTT. Translating gives CASSVTGTGNQPQHF.

The chain is built from TRBV19 and TRBJ1-2; 10 positions agree with TRBD1. With V trimmed by 7 bases and J by 5 bases, 7 bases remained unmatched. The CDR3 spans 14 residues. Germline assignment: CDR1 LNHDA and CDR2 SQIVND (reference sequence). In nucleotides, the CDR3 is TGTGCCAGTACCAAAGGGACAGGGGAGTATGGCTACACCTTC. Amino acids: CASTKGTGEYGYTF.

The V and J genes are TRBV2 and TRBJ2-7, with a tentative D call TRBD2 (5 bases). This CDR3 has 13 residues. Trimming took off 5 bases at V and 6 bases at J, with 14 bases between the two ends. The germline CDR1 and CDR2 sequences are SNHLY and FYNNEI. CDR3 sequence reads: CASSKLAGGEQYF. CDR3 in DNA: TGTGCCAGCAGTAAACTGGCAGGAGGCGAGCAGTACTTC.

This chain links TRBV2 with TRBJ2-5, with TRBD2 matching 8 bases. The J segment lost 5 bases and the V segment lost 6 bases, leaving 11 bases of the junction unmatched. The CDR3 runs 15 residues. Germline CDR1 and CDR2: SNHLY and FYNNEI. The CDR3: CASRVSGIGGETQYF. CDR3 DNA sequence: TGTGCCAGCAGAGTTAGCGGGATCGGGGGGGAGACCCAGTACTTC.

The chain couples TRBV15 to TRBJ1-2, with 11 nucleotides matching TRBD1. The CDR3 runs to 16 residues. The germline V gene has CDR1 LNHNV and CDR2 YYDKDF (reference sequence). V shed 0 bases, J shed 5 bases, and the junction held 5 bases outside the gene matches. This chain's CDR3 is CATSRDSGTGGYGYTF. CDR3 nucleotide sequence: TGTGCCACCAGCAGAGATTCGGGGACAGGGGGTTATGGCTACACCTTC.

This chain uses TRBV7-2 with TRBJ2-1, with TRBD2 matching 14 bases. The CDR3 sequence is 17 residues long. Trimming at V came to 5 bases and at J to 4 bases, leaving 7 bases not matched to a gene. The germline V gene has CDR1 SGHTA and CDR2 FQGNSA. CDR3 protein: CASSPWTSGGPYNEQFF. The DNA of the CDR3 is TGTGCCAGCAGCCCTTGGACTAGCGGGGGGCCTTACAATGAGCAGTTCTTC.

The chain uses TRBV28 and TRBJ1-5, with a weak D call TRBD1 (6 bases). Germline V gives CDR1 MDHEN, CDR2 SYDVKM. Trimming removed 5 bases from V and 8 bases from J, with 13 bases in between. The CDR3 runs to 13 residues. Here the CDR3 DNA reads TGTGCCAGCAGTACACAGGGTAGGGAGCCCCAGCATTTT. This translates into CASSTQGREPQHF. Variable domain in full (rest from reference TRBV28 and TRBJ1-5): DVKVTQSSRYLVKRTGEKVFLECVQDMDHENMFWYRQDPGLGLRLIYFSYDVKMKEKGDIPEGYSVSREKKERFSLILESASTNQTSMYLCASSTQGREPQHFGDGTRLSIL.

This sequence joins TRBV9 and TRBJ1-3, with no clear D. The V and J ends lost 1 base and 2 bases respectively, with 7 bases between them. The CDR3 contains 14 residues. CDR1 and CDR2 (germline): SGDLS, YYNGEE. The DNA of the CDR3 is TGTGCCAGCAGCGTACCCGGGGCTGGAAACACCATATATTTT. It translates to CASSVPGAGNTIYF.

The chain employs TRBV5-4 and TRBJ2-1; D possibly corresponds to TRBD1 (6 bases). Germline V gives CDR1 SGHNT, CDR2 YYREEE (reference sequence). This CDR3 has 15 residues. V was pared by 7 bases and J by 10 bases, with 24 bases between. CDR3 DNA: TGTGCCAGCGCGACAGGCCCTGCTTCAGAGGAGGAGCAGTTCTTC. The encoded protein is CASATGPASEEEQFF.

V is TRBV11-2 and J is TRBJ2-3; unclear D gene. This CDR3 has 12 amino acids. The ends were cut back, 5 bases at V and 6 bases at J, with 9 bases in the middle. CDR1 SGHAT and CDR2 FQNNGV come from the germline V gene. The CDR3: CASSHPVDTQYF. In DNA, the CDR3 is TGTGCCAGCAGCCACCCGGTGGATACGCAGTATTTT.

The J gene is TRBJ2-7, the V gene TRBV19; D not resolved. Looked up from germline, CDR1 is LNHDA and CDR2 is SQIVND (reference sequence). The CDR3 loop spans 13 amino acids. Trimming shortened V by 5 bases and J by 3 bases, and 11 bases separated the two germline ends. The CDR3 DNA reads as TGTGCCAGTAGTCCGATGGGCAGCTACGAGCAGTACTTC. This encodes CASSPMGSYEQYF.

The V and J genes are TRBV4-3 and TRBJ2-7; TRBD1 matches 7 bases. The CDR3 is 13 amino acids. Germline V CDR1 and CDR2: LGHNA, YSLEER. The J segment lost 4 bases and the V segment lost 0 bases, leaving 0 bases of the junction unmatched. CDR3 in amino acids: CASSQEQGYEQYF. CDR3 coding DNA: TGCGCCAGCAGCCAAGAACAGGGGTACGAGCAGTACTTC.

The V and J genes are TRBV7-2 and TRBJ1-1; 8 bases match TRBD1. Trimming took 5 bases from V and 13 from J; bases not matched to a gene: 6. The germline gives CDR1 SGHTA, CDR2 FQGNSA. This CDR3 spans 11 amino acids. As DNA, the CDR3 is TGTGCCAGCAGCCTCACAGGGGGGGGTTTCTTT. Translating it yields CASSLTGGGFF.

J is TRBJ2-2 and V is TRBV2; 7 positions match TRBD1. With 6 bases clipped from V and 3 bases from J, the junction kept 7 bases outside the gene matches. The CDR3 loop spans 15 amino acids. Germline V gene sequence: CDR1 SNHLY, CDR2 FYNNEI. In DNA, the CDR3 is TGTGCCAGCAGGGCCGGGACAGCATACACCGGGGAGCTGTTTTTT. Protein product: CASRAGTAYTGELFF.

The chain joins TRBV11-2 to TRBJ2-5, with 7 bases that match TRBD2. CDR3 length: 14 residues. Trimming took 5 bases from V and 5 from J; bases not matched to a gene: 8. Per the germline V gene, CDR1 is SGHAT and CDR2 is FQNNGV. The CDR3 is CASSQAGGGETQYF. The CDR3 DNA reads TGTGCCAGCAGCCAAGCGGGCGGGGGTGAGACCCAGTACTTC.

As DNA, the CDR3 is TGTGCCAGCAGTTACGAGGGGGCTGGGTACACCTTC. It is translated as CASSYEGAGYTF. This rearrangement joins TRBV6-5 to TRBJ1-2; 7 positions match TRBD1. From germline, CDR1 is MNHEY and CDR2 SVGAGI. V lost 2 bases, J lost 11 bases, and 5 bases stayed unmatched. The CDR3 is 12 residues long.

The sample holds one count of this clone. The chain links TRBV5-1 to TRBJ1-1; tentatively, D is TRBD1 (5 bases). Per the germline V gene, CDR1 is SGHRS and CDR2 is YFSETQ. This CDR3 has 15 residues. V gave up 0 bases and J gave up 2 bases, with 11 bases separating them. CDR3 protein: CASSLAQGPNTEAFF. The DNA of the CDR3 is TGCGCCAGCAGCTTGGCGCAGGGCCCAAACACTGAAGCTTTCTTT.

V gene TRBV5-1 combines with J gene TRBJ2-5; the D is unclear. V was clipped by 0 bases and J by 3 bases, with 6 bases between them. Germline assignment: CDR1 SGHRS and CDR2 YFSETQ. This CDR3 contains 13 residues. CDR3 in amino acids: CASSLGGKETQYF. The DNA of the CDR3 is TGCGCCAGCAGCTTGGGAGGTAAAGAGACCCAGTACTTC.

This chain joins TRBV27 and TRBJ2-1, with D hard to call. The V and J ends lost 3 bases and 5 bases respectively, with 11 bases between them. This CDR3 comprises 14 residues. Germline CDR1 is MNHEY and CDR2 is SMNVEV (reference sequence). CDR3 sequence: CASSFNSADNEQFF. The CDR3 nucleotides are TGTGCCAGCAGTTTTAACTCGGCGGACAATGAGCAGTTCTTC.

The chain has TRBV14 and TRBJ1-1, with 7 bases that match TRBD1. This CDR3 spans 18 amino acids. J was trimmed by 1 base and V by 4 bases; bases with no gene match: 15. Looked up from germline, CDR1 is SGHDN and CDR2 is FVKESK. For the CDR3, the DNA is TGTGCCAGCAGCCTCTTTGCTGGGACAGCCAGGAGGAACACTGAAGCTTTCTTT. Protein product: CASSLFAGTARRNTEAFF.

This clone is a singleton in its sample. The chain combines TRBV18 with TRBJ2-5; D is unclear. The CDR3 has 12 residues. Germline loops: CDR1 KGHSH, CDR2 LQKENI. V was trimmed by 0 bases and J by 5 bases, leaving 4 bases between them. The CDR3 region has the DNA TGTGCCAGCTCACCACCGGCCGAGACCCAGTACTTC. Translation gives CASSPPAETQYF.